This section outlines one T cell receptor beta chain sequence together with its context. The method was immunoSEQ multiplex PCR; TCRdb's version includes in-frame clones alone and lacks a portion of them. The table records approximately 240,000 clones, 80% to 85% of them present only once. This specimen comes from a study of blood T cell repertoires in COVID-19. As for the study in general: Nucleic acid was either cDNA or gDNA, and it came from T cells, B-cell-depleted T cells, or PBMCs.

With 4 bases removed from V and 5 bases from J, the gap between germline ends came to 5 bases. Germline V gene sequence: CDR1 MRHNA, CDR2 SNTAGT. CDR3 length equals 11 residues. The sequenced sample was peripheral blood. This TCR came from a woman in her sixties with acute or convalescent COVID-19. This sequence joins TRBV6-4 and TRBJ1-1; D is uncertain. This CDR3 reads CASSGPTEAFF. The CDR3 DNA follows: TGTGCCAGCAGTGGGCCGACTGAAGCTTTCTTT.